Presented here are 10 T cell receptor beta chains from one specimen sequenced in a study of cytomegalovirus exposure and HLA in healthy donors. The primer mix had 60 Vbeta and 13 Jbeta primers. Method: immunoSEQ multiplex PCR; TCRdb's copy keeps in-frame clones and lacks some. The sample carries some 65,000 clones, roughly 60% recorded once. The sequenced sample consisted of PBMCs. The source of these receptors is a man younger than 45 in good health and CMV-seronegative.

This clone appeared a few times. The chain combines TRBV4-1 with TRBJ1-2, with 7 bases identical to TRBD1. CDR1 and CDR2 (germline): MGHRA, YSYEKL. The CDR3 is 14 amino acids. J was trimmed by 8 bases and V by 3 bases; bases with no gene match: 9. DNA for the CDR3: TGCGCCAGCAGCCAGGAAGACAGGGCCCGCGGCTACACCTTC. It yields the protein CASSQEDRARGYTF.

The chain is built from TRBV4-1 and TRBJ1-1; 8 bases map to TRBD1. The CDR3 sequence is 18 residues long. Germline CDR1 MGHRA, CDR2 YSYEKL. V was clipped by 0 bases and J by 9 bases; unmatched bases: 18. CDR3 in amino acids: CASSQDQWAGGSGGKAFF. In nucleotides, the CDR3 is TGCGCCAGCAGCCAAGATCAGTGGGCAGGGGGCTCGGGCGGGAAAGCTTTCTTT.

The chain recombines TRBV29-1 with TRBJ2-3, with D tentatively TRBD2 (5 bases). CDR1 is SQVTM and CDR2 is ANQGSEA in the germline V gene. Trimming took 4 bases from V and 5 from J, leaving 16 bases between them. The CDR3 consists of 14 residues. CDR3 sequence reads: CSVVVAGVGDTQYF. In DNA, the CDR3 is TGCAGCGTTGTGGTAGCCGGGGTGGGAGATACGCAGTATTTT.

The chain has TRBV19 and TRBJ2-5, with a weak D call TRBD1 (6 bases). Germline V gives CDR1 LNHDA, CDR2 SQIVND (reference sequence). This CDR3 spans 15 amino acids. V lost 10 bases and J lost 2, with 20 bases in between. DNA for the CDR3: TGTGCCACCACAAACCGAGGGACATCTCAAGAGACCCAGTACTTC. Amino acid sequence: CATTNRGTSQETQYF.

The gene calls are TRBV7-9 and TRBJ2-2; a weak D match, TRBD2 (5 bases). Germline values: CDR1 SEHNR, CDR2 FQNEAQ (reference sequence). V was cut by 5 bases and J by 1 base, with 11 bases left in between. This CDR3 contains 15 residues. The CDR3 spells CASSPVAGNTGELFF. As DNA, the CDR3 is TGTGCCAGCAGCCCCGTGGCGGGGAACACCGGGGAGCTGTTTTTT.

The chain is built from TRBV6-5 and TRBJ2-7, with D uncertain. Trimming pared 8 bases from V and 0 bases from J, leaving 8 bases between. The length of the CDR3 is 12 residues. Looked up from germline, CDR1 is MNHEY and CDR2 is SVGAGI. CDR3 amino acids: CASQASSYEQYF. DNA for the CDR3: TGTGCCAGCCAGGCGAGCTCCTACGAGCAGTACTTC.

This clone was observed a few times. The chain combines TRBV5-1 with TRBJ2-7; D may be TRBD1 (5 bases). Germline V CDR1 and CDR2: SGHRS, YFSETQ. Trimming took off 4 bases at V and 6 bases at J, with 11 bases between the two ends. This CDR3 is 12 amino acids long. CDR3 sequence reads: CASSVTGSEQYF. In DNA form, the CDR3 reads TGCGCCAGCAGCGTTACAGGATCCGAGCAGTACTTC.

The chain couples TRBV12-5 to TRBJ2-7, with 9 nucleotides matching TRBD1. The CDR3 covers 15 residues. J gave up 0 bases and V 5 bases, and 5 bases lay outside the gene matches. Germline V gives CDR1 LGHNT, CDR2 FRNRAP. The DNA of the CDR3 is TGTGCTAGTGGTCACGGGACAGGGTTCTCCTACGAGCAGTACTTC. As protein: CASGHGTGFSYEQYF.

V and J are TRBV29-1 and TRBJ2-7, with D maybe TRBD2 (5 bases). Germline V CDR1 and CDR2: SQVTM, ANQGSEA. CDR3 size: 13 residues. The V end lost 5 bases, the J end lost 3 bases, and 14 bases lay between the germline ends. CDR3 nucleotides: TGCAGCGTTTCTCGGGGAACCGGCTACGAGCAGTACTTC. Translation: CSVSRGTGYEQYF.

This clone was observed a handful of times. The chain has TRBV30 and TRBJ1-5; D remains unclear. CDR3 length: 13 residues. Germline values: CDR1 GTSNPN, CDR2 SVGIG (reference sequence). V lost 2 bases to trimming and J lost 0 bases, with 5 bases between them. CDR3 sequence (DNA): TGTGCCTGGAGTTTTAATAGCAATCAGCCCCAGCATTTT. Amino acids: CAWSFNSNQPQHF.